Following are 31 T cell receptor beta chains from one sample sequenced in a study of shared clonotypes between healthy human individuals. Assay: immunoSEQ multiplex PCR; the TCRdb copy retains only in-frame clones and omits some. The sample holds about 2.4 million clones, around 90% seen once. The sequencing sample was made of naive CD4+ T cells sorted from blood. Documented subset: CD45RA+ positively selected. The receptors come from a man between 18 and 29 years old in good health.

This clone has only a few counts. This rearrangement joins TRBV19 to TRBJ1-6; D is unclear. V was clipped by 7 bases and J by 4 bases, with 11 bases between them. This CDR3 is 14 amino acids long. Germline lookup yields CDR1 LNHDA and CDR2 SQIVND (reference sequence). The CDR3 region has the DNA TGTGCCAGTACCATGAGCGGGTATAATTCACCCCTCCACTTT. Protein sequence: CASTMSGYNSPLHF.

The V gene is TRBV5-1, the J gene TRBJ2-3; 11 nucleotides line up with TRBD1. Germline V gives CDR1 SGHRS, CDR2 YFSETQ. The CDR3 extends over 16 amino acids. V shed 0 bases, J shed 5 bases, and the junction held 5 bases outside the gene matches. The CDR3 protein is CASSLGTGGALDTQYF. The DNA for the CDR3 is TGCGCCAGCAGCTTGGGGACAGGGGGCGCATTAGATACGCAGTATTTT.

This chain connects TRBV19 to TRBJ1-4, with TRBD1 identical over 7 bases. Germline V gives CDR1 LNHDA, CDR2 SQIVND (reference sequence). J was trimmed by 8 bases and V by 4 bases; bases with no gene match: 7. This CDR3 has 14 residues. CDR3 bases: TGTGCCAGTAGTACCTCGGGACAGCTAGAAAAACTGTTTTTT. Its translation: CASSTSGQLEKLFF.

The chain has TRBV5-1 and TRBJ2-5; possibly TRBD1 for D (6 bases). Germline V CDR1 and CDR2: SGHRS, YFSETQ. Trimming stripped 0 bases from V and 0 bases from J, with 15 bases between. This CDR3 spans 17 amino acids. DNA of the CDR3: TGCGCCAGCAGCTTGGTCCTAGGCAGGGGTAACCAAGAGACCCAGTACTTC. Its translation is CASSLVLGRGNQETQYF. Based on the CDR3 plus reference TRBV5-1 and TRBJ2-5, the full variable domain is KAGVTQTPRYLIKTRGQQVTLSCSPISGHRSVSWYQQTPGQGLQFLFEYFSETQRNKGNFPGRFSGRQFSNSRSEMNVSTLELGDSALYLCASSLVLGRGNQETQYFGPGTRLLVL.

The J gene is TRBJ2-3, the V gene TRBV18; the D gene is possibly TRBD2 (7 bases). Germline assignment: CDR1 KGHSH and CDR2 LQKENI. With 1 base removed from V and 4 bases from J, the gap between germline ends came to 15 bases. The CDR3 consists of 16 residues. CDR3: CASSPQRGAVADTQYF. The CDR3 DNA is TGTGCCAGCTCACCACAACGGGGGGCGGTGGCAGATACGCAGTATTTT.

A word on this clone: Different DNA sequences within this sample yield the same CDR3. This sequence joins TRBV11-2 and TRBJ1-6; D call uncertain. CDR1 and CDR2 (germline): SGHAT, FQNNGV. The CDR3 is 12 amino acids. Deletions cut 3 bases from V and 5 bases from J, with 2 bases between. CDR3 DNA sequence: TGTGCCAGCAGCTTGAATAATTCACCCCTCCACTTT. The encoded protein is CASSLNNSPLHF.

The chain couples TRBV28 to TRBJ2-7; TRBD2 aligns across 9 bases. The trim removed 8 bases at V and 6 bases at J, leaving 17 bases unmatched. Per germline, CDR1 MDHEN and CDR2 SYDVKM. This CDR3 has 16 amino acids. CDR3 amino acids: CASDALSGSGRAEQYF. The CDR3 DNA follows: TGTGCCAGCGACGCCCTTAGCGGGAGCGGTCGGGCCGAGCAGTACTTC.

This chain joins TRBV9 and TRBJ1-1, with 7 positions matching TRBD1. This CDR3 has 13 residues. V shed 4 bases, J shed 6 bases, and the junction held 6 bases outside the gene matches. The germline gives CDR1 SGDLS, CDR2 YYNGEE. This chain's CDR3 is CASSLRQGSEAFF. CDR3 DNA sequence: TGTGCCAGCAGCTTGAGACAGGGCTCTGAAGCTTTCTTT.

This clone occurred once. This chain links TRBV7-2 with TRBJ2-7; weak D call: TRBD2 (6 bases). Germline assignment: CDR1 SGHTA and CDR2 FQGNSA. V was shortened by 0 bases and J by 6 bases, with 18 bases between the two germline ends. The CDR3 totals 16 residues. The CDR3 nucleotides read TGTGCCAGCAGCTTAGCGGTTCGGCCGAACGGGGGCGAGCAGTACTTC. Translated, it gives CASSLAVRPNGGEQYF.

The chain combines TRBV15 with TRBJ2-1; 7 bases match TRBD1. Germline CDR1 LNHNV, CDR2 YYDKDF (reference sequence). The CDR3 is 17 amino acids. V dropped 0 bases and J dropped 3; count of bases not matched to a gene: 8. CDR3 sequence reads: CATSRDLKGAGYNEQFF. As DNA, the CDR3 is TGTGCCACCAGCAGAGATCTAAAGGGGGCAGGCTACAATGAGCAGTTCTTC.

The V and J genes are TRBV18 and TRBJ2-7; D might be TRBD1 or TRBD2, each matching 5 bases. Trimming stripped 3 bases from V and 4 bases from J, with 19 bases between. The length of the CDR3 is 16 residues. The germline CDR1 and CDR2 sequences are KGHSH and LQKENI. This CDR3 reads CASSPLTGTALYEQYF. DNA for the CDR3: TGTGCCAGCTCACCCTTAACCGGGACCGCTTTGTACGAGCAGTACTTC. Drawing the rest from reference TRBV18 and TRBJ2-7, the complete variable domain is NAGVMQNPRHLVRRRGQEARLRCSPMKGHSHVYWYRQLPEEGLKFMVYLQKENIIDESGMPKERFSAEFPKEGPSILRIQQVVRGDSAAYFCASSPLTGTALYEQYFGPGTRLTVT.

The chain has TRBV5-6 and TRBJ2-1; tentatively, D is TRBD1 or TRBD2 (5 bases each). The CDR3 has 17 amino acids. V lost 2 bases to trimming and J lost 2 bases, with 17 bases between them. Germline assignment: CDR1 SGHDT and CDR2 YYEEEE. The CDR3 nucleotides are TGTGCCAGCAGCTTTACGACCGGGGCGGACACCTACAATGAGCAGTTCTTC. This translates into CASSFTTGADTYNEQFF.

J is TRBJ2-3 and V is TRBV6-1; possible D gene TRBD1, 6 bases. CDR1 MNHNS and CDR2 SASEGT come from the germline V gene. V lost 4 bases, J lost 0 bases, and 11 bases lay in between. CDR3 size: 15 residues. The CDR3 region has the DNA TGTGCCAGCAGTGTTACAGGGTCTAGCACAGATACGCAGTATTTT. Translated, it gives CASSVTGSSTDTQYF.

This clone appeared a single time. This chain links TRBV2 with TRBJ2-7; 10 nucleotides agree with TRBD2. The CDR3 is made up of 15 amino acids. Germline-derived CDR1 and CDR2 are SNHLY and FYNNEI. V lost 3 bases, J lost 3 bases, and 5 bases stayed unmatched. The CDR3 nucleotides are TGTGCCAGCAGTGACGGAGCGGGGGGGATCTACGAGCAGTACTTC. Translation: CASSDGAGGIYEQYF.

For this clone: Other DNA sequences in this sample translate to the same CDR3. This rearrangement joins TRBV5-1 to TRBJ2-1; D call uncertain. The germline V and J ends were trimmed by 0 bases and 0 bases, with 7 bases remaining between them. Germline CDR1 and CDR2: SGHRS and YFSETQ. The CDR3 spans 15 residues. The DNA of the CDR3 is TGCGCCAGCAGCTTGGTTGCGTCCTCCTACAATGAGCAGTTCTTC. This gives the protein CASSLVASSYNEQFF.

This clone came up once. This chain connects TRBV7-2 to TRBJ2-1, with 8 bases identical to TRBD2. Trimming cost V 3 bases and J 3 bases; bases outside gene matches: 7. CDR1 is SGHTA and CDR2 is FQGNSA in the germline V gene. This CDR3 has 16 amino acids. CDR3 DNA sequence: TGTGCCAGCAGCTTTGGCCGTCTAGCGGGCTACAATGAGCAGTTCTTC. Encoded protein: CASSFGRLAGYNEQFF.

This chain connects TRBV19 to TRBJ2-1, with D possibly being TRBD2 (6 bases). Germline V CDR1 and CDR2: LNHDA, SQIVND (reference sequence). CDR3 length: 12 amino acids. Trimming shortened V by 3 bases and J by 8 bases, and 8 bases separated the two germline ends. In nucleotides, the CDR3 is TGTGCCAGTAGTATGAGGAGGGATGAGCAGTTCTTC. As protein: CASSMRRDEQFF.

A few counts support this clone. The V call is TRBV20-1, the J call TRBJ1-1; maybe TRBD1 (5 bases). The CDR3 runs to 11 residues. The V end lost 6 bases, the J end lost 7 bases, and 12 bases lay between the germline ends. Germline-derived CDR1 and CDR2 are DFQATT and SNEGSKA (reference sequence). The CDR3 is CSAAGPVEAFF. The CDR3 coding sequence is TGCAGTGCAGCAGGGCCCGTTGAAGCTTTCTTT.

This rearrangement joins TRBV10-2 to TRBJ1-5; 8 nucleotides align to TRBD1. The V gene's germline CDR1 is WSHSY and CDR2 SAAADI. The CDR3 covers 14 residues. J lost 1 base, V lost 6 bases, and 2 bases had no gene match. The CDR3 bases are TGCGCCAGCAGGTCAGGGGGCAGCAATCAGCCCCAGCATTTT. This encodes CASRSGGSNQPQHF.

CDR3 bases: TGTGCCAGCAGGGCGTACGGGGAGCAGTACTTC. Its protein product is CASRAYGEQYF. The chain is built from TRBV28 and TRBJ2-7; D gene uncertain. V shed 6 bases and J shed 7 bases, with 10 bases lying between them. The CDR3 contains 11 residues. Germline V gene data show CDR1 as MDHEN and CDR2 as SYDVKM.

The chain is built from TRBV4-1 and TRBJ1-5, with D possibly TRBD1 on 5 matching bases. The CDR3 has 17 amino acids. CDR1 and CDR2 from the germline V gene are MGHRA and YSYEKL. The germline V and J ends were trimmed by 1 base and 0 bases, with 13 bases remaining between them. CDR3 DNA sequence: TGCGCCAGCAGCCAAGTTTCGAGACAGTATAGCAATCAGCCCCAGCATTTT. It is translated as CASSQVSRQYSNQPQHF.

The rearrangement joins TRBV28 to TRBJ1-4; weak D call: TRBD1 (5 bases). The CDR3 loop spans 16 amino acids. CDR1 is MDHEN and CDR2 is SYDVKM in the germline V gene. With 3 bases removed from V and 3 bases from J, the gap between germline ends came to 14 bases. CDR3 sequence: CASSFDGGVANEKLFF. The CDR3, as DNA: TGTGCCAGCAGTTTCGACGGAGGGGTGGCTAATGAAAAACTGTTTTTT.

This chain joins TRBV9 and TRBJ2-7; 11 bases agree with TRBD2. This CDR3 has 15 residues. After removal of 2 bases from V and 3 bases from J, the junction contained 4 bases not matched to a gene. The germline V gene encodes CDR1 SGDLS and CDR2 YYNGEE. CDR3 nucleotide sequence: TGTGCCAGCAGCGTTACTAGCGGGAGCTTCTACGAGCAGTACTTC. This encodes CASSVTSGSFYEQYF.

The chain joins TRBV6-5 to TRBJ1-2, with 8 bases identical to TRBD1. Germline V gene data show CDR1 as MNHEY and CDR2 as SVGAGI. Trimming took 0 bases from V and 3 from J; bases not matched to a gene: 3. The CDR3 covers 15 residues. The CDR3 loop is CASSYSGTGHYGYTF. The CDR3, as DNA: TGTGCCAGCAGTTACTCAGGGACAGGCCACTATGGCTACACCTTC.

V is TRBV11-2 and J is TRBJ2-1, with TRBD2 matching 10 bases. V trimming: 3 bases; J trimming: 2 bases; junction bases outside the gene matches: 4. CDR1 is SGHAT and CDR2 is FQNNGV in the germline V gene. CDR3 length: 16 amino acids. CDR3 protein: CASSFTGTSAYNEQFF. As DNA, the CDR3 is TGTGCCAGCAGCTTTACCGGGACTAGCGCCTACAATGAGCAGTTCTTC.

CDR3 DNA sequence: TGCGCCAGCAGCCAGGGACTAGCGGGAGATGCCGGGGAGCTGTTTTTT. This gives the protein CASSQGLAGDAGELFF. V and J are TRBV5-1 and TRBJ2-2; 14 nucleotides match TRBD2. CDR1 is SGHRS and CDR2 is YFSETQ in the germline V gene. The CDR3 runs 16 residues. V lost 4 bases to trimming and J lost 6 bases; unmatched junction nucleotides: 5. Full variable domain (missing parts from reference TRBV5-1 and TRBJ2-2): KAGVTQTPRYLIKTRGQQVTLSCSPISGHRSVSWYQQTPGQGLQFLFEYFSETQRNKGNFPGRFSGRQFSNSRSEMNVSTLELGDSALYLCASSQGLAGDAGELFFGEGSRLTVL.

On this clone: The same CDR3 arises from other DNA sequences in this sample as well. The V and J genes are TRBV5-1 and TRBJ2-3; D unresolved. The germline CDR1 and CDR2 sequences are SGHRS and YFSETQ. V lost 0 bases to trimming and J lost 0 bases, with 8 bases between them. The CDR3 contains 15 residues. The CDR3 DNA reads TGCGCCAGCAGCTTGGCTGCTTCTAGCACAGATACGCAGTATTTT. This sequence encodes CASSLAASSTDTQYF.

Here the CDR3 reads CASSQDKTSSYEQYF. The CDR3 nucleotides read TGCGCCAGCAGCCAAGATAAAACAAGCTCCTACGAGCAGTACTTC. The chain links TRBV4-1 to TRBJ2-7; unclear D gene. The CDR3 has 15 residues. Germline loops: CDR1 MGHRA, CDR2 YSYEKL. V was cut by 0 bases and J by 0 bases, with 9 bases left in between.

This chain joins TRBV5-4 and TRBJ2-7, with 7 nucleotides matching TRBD1. Trimming at V came to 0 bases and at J to 3 bases, leaving 6 bases not matched to a gene. Germline V gives CDR1 SGHNT, CDR2 YYREEE (reference sequence). The CDR3 is 15 residues long. CDR3 sequence reads: CASSLALGQIYEQYF. CDR3 nucleotide sequence: TGTGCCAGCAGCTTGGCCCTGGGACAGATCTACGAGCAGTACTTC. The complete variable domain, with remaining parts taken from reference TRBV5-4 and TRBJ2-7, reads ETGVTQSPTHLIKTRGQQVTLRCSSQSGHNTVSWYQQALGQGPQFIFQYYREEENGRGNFPPRFSGLQFPNYSSELNVNALELDDSALYLCASSLALGQIYEQYFGPGTRLTVT.

Here the CDR3 reads CASNKGGSNSPLHF. In nucleotides, the CDR3 is TGTGCCAGCAATAAGGGGGGAAGTAATTCACCCCTCCACTTT. This chain joins TRBV9 and TRBJ1-6, with D perhaps TRBD1 (6 bases). The CDR3 extends over 14 amino acids. Looked up from germline, CDR1 is SGDLS and CDR2 is YYNGEE. Trimming took off 6 bases at V and 6 bases at J, with 13 bases between the two ends.

The chain carries TRBV15 and TRBJ1-1, with D perhaps TRBD1 (6 bases). The V and J ends lost 0 bases and 4 bases respectively, with 15 bases between them. The CDR3 spans 16 residues. Germline CDR1 and CDR2: LNHNV and YYDKDF (reference sequence). In DNA, the CDR3 is TGTGCCACCAGCAGAGATCCAAGGGGGTTCGGCACTGAAGCTTTCTTT. It specifies CATSRDPRGFGTEAFF. The variable domain in full, with the rest retrieved from reference TRBV15 and TRBJ1-1, is DAMVIQNPRYQVTQFGKPVTLSCSQTLNHNVMYWYQQKSSQAPKLLFHYYDKDFNNEADTPDNFQSRRPNTSFCFLDIRSPGLGDTAMYLCATSRDPRGFGTEAFFGQGTRLTVV.